This T cell receptor (beta chain) was captured in a study of T cell responses to AZD1222 COVID-19 vaccine. Study-level points and caveats: Across the whole spike, CD4 TCRs peaked at regions 160-218 and 743-854. Baseline antibody screening turned up just a handful of seropositive AZD1222 recipients. Reports say nearly half of spike-specific TCRs go after unmutated variant regions. A mostly white British donor set with more females was recruited, and clonal diversity was possibly underestimated.

Sequencing used immunoSEQ multiplex PCR; TCRdb keeps in-frame clones, though not all of them. The sample lists 150,000 to 200,000 clones, 75% to 90% seen once, with 2.5% to 3% in the top ten. With regard to this clone: What it recognizes is unknown.

Trimming stripped 7 bases from V and 2 bases from J, with 11 bases between. The CDR3 is made up of 13 amino acids. The germline V gene has CDR1 MNHEY and CDR2 SVGAGI. The sequence came from an adult in good health. The sample here was peripheral blood, taken on day 0 of MenACWY control vaccination. V usage is TRBV6-5 and J usage is TRBJ1-2, with D hard to call. This chain's CDR3 is CASTAAGNYGYTF. CDR3 coding DNA: TGTGCCAGCACCGCGGCAGGAAACTATGGCTACACCTTC.